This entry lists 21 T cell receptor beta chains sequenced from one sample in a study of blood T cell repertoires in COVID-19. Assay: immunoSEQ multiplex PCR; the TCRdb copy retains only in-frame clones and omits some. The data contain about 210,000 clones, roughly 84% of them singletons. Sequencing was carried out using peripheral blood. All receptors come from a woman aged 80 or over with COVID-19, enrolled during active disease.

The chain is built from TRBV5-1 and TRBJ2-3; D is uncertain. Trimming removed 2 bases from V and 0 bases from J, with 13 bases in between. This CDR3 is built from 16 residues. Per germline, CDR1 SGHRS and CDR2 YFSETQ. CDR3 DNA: TGCGCCAGCAGCTTTGGCGGATTCAGTAGCACAGATACGCAGTATTTT. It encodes CASSFGGFSSTDTQYF.

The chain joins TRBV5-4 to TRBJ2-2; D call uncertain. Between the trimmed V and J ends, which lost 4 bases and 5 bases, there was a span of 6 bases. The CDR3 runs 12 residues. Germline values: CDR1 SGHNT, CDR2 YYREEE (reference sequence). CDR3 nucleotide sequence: TGTGCCAGCAGCCCCTTGACCGGGGAGCTGTTTTTT. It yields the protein CASSPLTGELFF.

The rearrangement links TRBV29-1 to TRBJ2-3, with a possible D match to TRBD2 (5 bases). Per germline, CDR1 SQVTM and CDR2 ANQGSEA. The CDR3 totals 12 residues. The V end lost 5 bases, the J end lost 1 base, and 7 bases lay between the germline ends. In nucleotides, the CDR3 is TGCAGCGTTTTGGAGGGCACAGATACGCAGTATTTT. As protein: CSVLEGTDTQYF.

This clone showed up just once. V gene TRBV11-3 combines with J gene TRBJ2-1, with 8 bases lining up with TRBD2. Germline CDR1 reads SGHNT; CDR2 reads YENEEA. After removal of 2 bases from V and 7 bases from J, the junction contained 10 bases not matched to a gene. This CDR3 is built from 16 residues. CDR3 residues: CASSLRTGGAWNEQFF. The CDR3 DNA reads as TGTGCCAGCAGCTTAAGGACCGGGGGGGCCTGGAATGAGCAGTTCTTC.

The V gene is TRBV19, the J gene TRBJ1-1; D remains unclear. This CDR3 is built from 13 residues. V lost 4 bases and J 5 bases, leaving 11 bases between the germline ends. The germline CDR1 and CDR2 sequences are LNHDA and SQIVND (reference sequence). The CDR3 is CASSTVGGTEAFF. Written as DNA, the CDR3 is TGTGCCAGTAGTACGGTTGGAGGGACTGAAGCTTTCTTT.

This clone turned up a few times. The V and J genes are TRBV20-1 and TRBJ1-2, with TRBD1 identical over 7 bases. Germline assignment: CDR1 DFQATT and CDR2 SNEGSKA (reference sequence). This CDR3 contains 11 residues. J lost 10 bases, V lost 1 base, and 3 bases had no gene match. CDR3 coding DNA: TGCAGTGCTAGAGCACAGGGGAACTACACCTTC. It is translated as CSARAQGNYTF.

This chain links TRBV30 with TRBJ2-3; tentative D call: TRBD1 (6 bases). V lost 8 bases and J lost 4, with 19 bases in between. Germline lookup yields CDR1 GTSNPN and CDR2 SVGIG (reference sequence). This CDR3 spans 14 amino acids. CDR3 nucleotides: TGTGCCCAATCTCAGGGGAAAGGGGCAGATACGCAGTATTTT. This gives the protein CAQSQGKGADTQYF.

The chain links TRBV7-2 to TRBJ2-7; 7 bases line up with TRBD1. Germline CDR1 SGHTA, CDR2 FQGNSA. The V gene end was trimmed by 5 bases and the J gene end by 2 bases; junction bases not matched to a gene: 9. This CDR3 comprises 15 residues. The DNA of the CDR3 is TGTGCCAGCAGCAACCGGGACAGCCCCGCCTACGAGCAGTACTTC. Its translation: CASSNRDSPAYEQYF.

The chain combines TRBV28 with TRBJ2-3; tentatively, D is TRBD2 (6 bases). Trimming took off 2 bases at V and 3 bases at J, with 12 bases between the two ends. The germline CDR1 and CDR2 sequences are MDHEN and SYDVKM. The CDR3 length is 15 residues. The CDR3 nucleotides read TGTGCCAGCAGTTTAACCGGGGGAGGTACAGATACGCAGTATTTT. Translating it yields CASSLTGGGTDTQYF.

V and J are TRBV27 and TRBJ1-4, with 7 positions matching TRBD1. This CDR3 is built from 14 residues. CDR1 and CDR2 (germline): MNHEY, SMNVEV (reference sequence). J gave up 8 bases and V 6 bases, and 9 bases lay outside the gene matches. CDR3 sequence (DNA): TGTGCCAGCAGAAACAGGGGTGTGGGGGAAAAACTGTTTTTT. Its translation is CASRNRGVGEKLFF.

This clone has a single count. CDR3 protein: CASTYPTQGWGSYEQYF. Written as DNA, the CDR3 is TGTGCCAGCACCTACCCCACACAGGGATGGGGCTCCTACGAGCAGTACTTC. The rearrangement joins TRBV11-2 to TRBJ2-7; weak D call: TRBD1 (6 bases). The CDR3 has 17 residues. V lost 7 bases and J lost 0, with 22 bases in between. Germline V gives CDR1 SGHAT, CDR2 FQNNGV.

The CDR3 here is CAWRGLQGGNQPQHF. The CDR3, as DNA: TGTGCCTGGAGGGGCCTGCAGGGAGGGAATCAGCCCCAGCATTTT. The chain has TRBV30 and TRBJ1-5; tentative D call: TRBD1 (5 bases). Trimming removed 3 bases at V and 4 bases at J, with 16 bases between. The germline V gene has CDR1 GTSNPN and CDR2 SVGIG (reference sequence). The CDR3 loop spans 15 amino acids.

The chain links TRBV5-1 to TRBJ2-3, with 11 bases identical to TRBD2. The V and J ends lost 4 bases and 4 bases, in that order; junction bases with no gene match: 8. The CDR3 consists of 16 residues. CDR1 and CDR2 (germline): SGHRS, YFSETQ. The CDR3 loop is CASSQLAGVLPDTQYF. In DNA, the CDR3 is TGCGCCAGCAGCCAACTAGCGGGGGTACTCCCAGATACGCAGTATTTT.

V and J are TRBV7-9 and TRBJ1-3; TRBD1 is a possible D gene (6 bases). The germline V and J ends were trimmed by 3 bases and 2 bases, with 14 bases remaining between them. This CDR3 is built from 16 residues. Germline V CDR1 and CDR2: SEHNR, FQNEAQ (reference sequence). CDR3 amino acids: CASSFFLSGAGNTIYF. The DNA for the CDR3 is TGTGCCAGCAGCTTCTTTCTGTCAGGGGCTGGAAACACCATATATTTT.

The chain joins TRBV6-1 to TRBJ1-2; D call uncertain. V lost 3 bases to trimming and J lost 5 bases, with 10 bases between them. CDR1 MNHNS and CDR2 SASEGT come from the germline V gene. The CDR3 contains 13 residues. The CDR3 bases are TGTGCCAGCAGTGAGGTCAGGAAGTATGGCTACACCTTC. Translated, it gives CASSEVRKYGYTF.

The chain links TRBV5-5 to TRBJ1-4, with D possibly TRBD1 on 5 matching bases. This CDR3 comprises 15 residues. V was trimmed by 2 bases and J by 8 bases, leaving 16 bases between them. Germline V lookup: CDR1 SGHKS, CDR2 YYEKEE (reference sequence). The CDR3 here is CASSLRGAIEEKLFF. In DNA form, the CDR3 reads TGTGCCAGCAGCTTACGTGGGGCAATTGAGGAAAAACTGTTTTTT.

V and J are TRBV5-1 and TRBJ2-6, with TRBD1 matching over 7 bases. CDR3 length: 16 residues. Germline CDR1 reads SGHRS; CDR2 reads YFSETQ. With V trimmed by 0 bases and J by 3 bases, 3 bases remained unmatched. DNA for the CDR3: TGCGCCAGCAGCTTGGCAGGGGGACATGGGGCCAACGTCCTGACTTTC. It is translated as CASSLAGGHGANVLTF.

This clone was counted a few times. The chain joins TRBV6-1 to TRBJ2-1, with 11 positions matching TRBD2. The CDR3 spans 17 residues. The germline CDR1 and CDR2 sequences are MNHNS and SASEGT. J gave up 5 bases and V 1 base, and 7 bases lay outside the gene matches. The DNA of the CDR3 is TGTGCCAGCAGTGAAGGAAGACTAGCGGGGAGGAACAATGAGCAGTTCTTC. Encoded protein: CASSEGRLAGRNNEQFF.

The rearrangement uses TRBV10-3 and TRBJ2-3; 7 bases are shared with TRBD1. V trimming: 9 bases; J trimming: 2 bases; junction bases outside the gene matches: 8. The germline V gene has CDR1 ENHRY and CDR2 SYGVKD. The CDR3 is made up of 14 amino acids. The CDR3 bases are TGTGCCATAGGGGTAACAGGGGCCACAGATACGCAGTATTTT. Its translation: CAIGVTGATDTQYF.

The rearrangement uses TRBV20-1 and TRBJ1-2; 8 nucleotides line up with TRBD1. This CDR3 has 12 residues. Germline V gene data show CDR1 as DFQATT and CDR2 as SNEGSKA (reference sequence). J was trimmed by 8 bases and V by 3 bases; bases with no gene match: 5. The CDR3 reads CSASGTGHGYTF. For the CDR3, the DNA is TGCAGTGCTAGTGGGACAGGACACGGCTACACCTTC.

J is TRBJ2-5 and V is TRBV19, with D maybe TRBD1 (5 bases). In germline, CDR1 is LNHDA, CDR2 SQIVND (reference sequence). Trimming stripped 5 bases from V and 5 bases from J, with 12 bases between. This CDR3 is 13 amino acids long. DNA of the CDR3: TGTGCCAGTAGTCTTGGGGCATACGAGACCCAGTACTTC. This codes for CASSLGAYETQYF.